This entry is about one T cell receptor beta chain. The antigen is undetermined. A second PCR, run for about 7 to 11 cycles, used a sample-barcoded 5' primer plus a J-beta primer mix. CDR3-containing paired-end reads numbered at least 2.5 million in each sample. TCRdb re-analysed the 5' RACE reads in MiXCR, keeping a single row per CDR3 protein. In the table there are around 940,000 distinct CDR3 sequences, 45% to 60% of which are singletons. The sample originates from a study of blood T cells in healthy people across ages. General study findings and limits: Not knowing donor CMV status may have confounded expanded clonotype changes. Long-lived and aged donors differed, with more naive CD4+ cells and higher diversity in the long-lived. When one million T cells were used, diversity estimates were thought to be underestimates.

The CDR3 loop spans 12 amino acids. Trimming removed 8 bases from V and 1 base from J; junction bases left unmatched: 1. The V gene's germline CDR1 is MNHEY and CDR2 SMNVEV (reference sequence). This TCR came from a woman between 55 and 75 years old in good health. Sequencing input: blood. The rearrangement joins TRBV27 to TRBJ1-1, with 7 bases that match TRBD1. This chain's CDR3 is CASRDRNTEAFF. The CDR3 DNA follows: TGTGCCAGCCGGGACAGGAACACTGAAGCTTTCTTT.